A selection of T cell receptor beta chains follows, all from one sample in a study of CD8+CD57+ T cells in acquired aplastic anemia. Each CDR3 protein is one row after TCRdb ran MiXCR on the reads. The sample includes some 160,000 distinct CDR3 sequences, roughly 48% of them seen just once. Input material: sorted CD4+, CD8+, or CD8+CD57+ T cells (not recorded which) from PBMCs. These receptors originate from a human donor with aplastic anemia. Both conserved end residues are part of each CDR3. Fields, in order: D gene, V gene, J gene, clone size, CDR3 protein, CDR3 DNA. A D gene is named only where the DNA matches it firmly. Only part of the rows carry a size: once, few, many, or a class if the clone is expanded.

-	TRBV27	TRBJ1-1	few	CASSLLLYPTEAFF	-
TRBD1	TRBV6-5	TRBJ2-7	many	CASSYRGGAVDEQYF	TGTGCCAGCAGTTACCGAGGGGGCGCGGTGGACGAGCAGTACTTC
TRBD2	TRBV30	TRBJ2-1	few	CAWSDPPSGRDEQFF	TGTGCCTGGAGTGACCCACCTAGCGGGAGGGATGAGCAGTTCTTC
-	TRBV20-1	TRBJ1-5	-	CSARRGDAGNQPQHF	TGCAGTGCTAGGCGGGGGGACGCGGGCAATCAGCCCCAGCATTTT
-	TRBV13	TRBJ1-5	-	CASSAGRGNQPQHF	TGTGCCAGCAGCGCGGGGAGGGGCAATCAGCCCCAGCATTTT
-	TRBV2	TRBJ1-1	-	CASSDSENTEAFF	TGTGCCAGCAGTGACAGCGAGAACACTGAAGCTTTCTTT
-	TRBV15	TRBJ2-2	-	CATSRGLGPNTGELFF	TGTGCCACCAGCAGAGGTCTCGGCCCAAACACCGGGGAGCTGTTTTTT
-	TRBV27	TRBJ1-5	few	CASSLSWNQPQHF	TGTGCCAGCAGTTTATCGTGGAATCAGCCCCAGCATTTT
TRBD2	TRBV30	TRBJ2-3	few	CAWSVLAGVDTQYF	TGTGCCTGGAGTGTACTAGCGGGAGTGGATACGCAGTATTTT
-	TRBV29-1	TRBJ1-1	-	CSVVMNTEAFF	TGCAGCGTTGTTATGAACACTGAAGCTTTCTTT
TRBD2	TRBV7-9	TRBJ2-3	-	CASSLALLAGSTDTQYF	TGTGCCAGCAGCTTAGCGCTCCTAGCGGGGAGCACAGATACGCAGTATTTT
-	TRBV7-9	TRBJ2-1	many	CASRGYNEQFF	TGTGCCAGCAGGGGATACAATGAGCAGTTCTTC
-	TRBV27	TRBJ2-7	few	CASSFSPDEQYF	TGTGCCAGCAGTTTTAGTCCAGACGAGCAGTACTTC
-	TRBV2	TRBJ1-2	-	CASSEQAYGYTF	TGTGCCAGCAGTGAACAGGCTTATGGCTACACCTTC
TRBD1	TRBV6-6	TRBJ1-1	many	CASSSIGTGAWGTEAFF	TGTGCCAGCAGTTCGATTGGGACAGGCGCGTGGGGCACTGAAGCTTTCTTT
-	TRBV10-1	TRBJ2-7	many	CASSGTEIYEQYF	TGCGCCAGCAGTGGGACAGAAATCTACGAGCAGTACTTC
-	TRBV12-3/TRBV12-4	TRBJ2-7	many	CASSFGTEAYEQYF	TGTGCCAGCAGTTTCGGGACGGAAGCCTACGAGCAGTACTTC
TRBD1	TRBV5-6	TRBJ1-1	-	CASSLDGQETAFF	TGTGCCAGCAGCTTGGACGGACAGGAGACAGCTTTCTTT
TRBD2	TRBV5-6	TRBJ2-7	many	CASSLVGTSGSHEQYF	TGTGCCAGCAGCTTGGTAGGGACTAGCGGGAGCCACGAGCAGTACTTC
-	TRBV10-3	TRBJ2-2	few	CAISEGNPGGELFF	TGTGCCATCAGTGAGGGGAATCCTGGCGGGGAGCTGTTTTTT
TRBD2	TRBV6-1	TRBJ2-5	many	CASSQAPGLPSRQETQYF	TGTGCCAGCAGTCAAGCCCCGGGACTACCGTCGAGGCAAGAGACCCAGTACTTC
-	TRBV6-5	TRBJ1-1	-	CASSDSPAITEAFF	TGTGCCAGCAGTGACTCCCCGGCCATCACTGAAGCTTTCTTT
-	TRBV12-3/TRBV12-4	TRBJ2-7	many	CASSSGIIYEQYF	TGTGCCAGCAGTTCTGGCATTATCTACGAGCAGTACTTC
-	TRBV6-5	TRBJ1-5	many	CASSYRQFNQPQHF	TGTGCCAGCAGTTACAGACAGTTTAATCAGCCCCAGCATTTT
-	TRBV5-4	TRBJ1-1	many	CASSAGDEAFF	TGTGCCAGCAGCGCTGGGGATGAAGCTTTCTTT
TRBD1	TRBV9	TRBJ2-5	-	CASSPWTGEETQYF	TGTGCCAGCAGCCCGTGGACAGGGGAAGAGACCCAGTACTTC
-	TRBV5-1	TRBJ2-1	few	CASSLGELPTIYNEQFF	TGCGCCAGCAGCTTGGGGGAGTTGCCGACTATTTACAATGAGCAGTTCTTC
TRBD1	TRBV25-1	TRBJ2-1	many	CASSELTAGGEQFF	TGTGCCAGCAGTGAATTGACCGCAGGGGGTGAGCAGTTCTTC
-	TRBV15	TRBJ2-7	few	CATSRYRDSYEQYF	TGTGCCACCAGCAGATACAGGGACTCCTACGAGCAGTACTTC
TRBD2	TRBV7-2	TRBJ2-7	few	CASSFSGRAHEQYF	TGTGCCAGCAGCTTTAGCGGGAGGGCCCACGAGCAGTACTTC
TRBD2	TRBV6-1	TRBJ2-7	-	CASRRTSGGLYEQYF	TGTGCCAGCAGAAGGACTAGCGGGGGCCTCTACGAGCAGTACTTC
-	TRBV9	TRBJ1-1	-	CASSSRGVTEAFF	TGTGCCAGCAGCTCCCGAGGGGTCACTGAAGCTTTCTTT
-	TRBV4-3	TRBJ1-4	many	CASSQGLGPSNEKLFF	TGCGCCAGCAGCCAAGGTTTAGGTCCAAGTAATGAAAAACTGTTTTTT
-	TRBV6-1	TRBJ2-7	many	CASRDYEQYF	TGTGCCAGCAGGGACTACGAGCAGTACTTC
-	TRBV20-1	TRBJ1-2	-	CSARGIQSGGYTF	TGCAGTGCTAGAGGGATCCAATCTGGTGGCTACACCTTC
TRBD1	TRBV20-1	TRBJ1-3	-	CSVSRGSGNTIYF	TGCAGTGTCTCCAGGGGGAGCGGAAACACCATATATTTT
-	TRBV6-1	TRBJ2-1	many	CASQVPNEQFF	TGTGCCAGCCAGGTTCCCAATGAGCAGTTCTTC
-	TRBV10-3	TRBJ1-1	once	CAIMDSTEAFF	TGTGCCATCATGGACAGTACTGAAGCTTTCTTT
-	TRBV20-1	TRBJ1-1	-	CSARGGFNTEAFF	TGCAGTGCAAGAGGGGGATTTAACACTGAAGCTTTCTTT
-	TRBV6-5	TRBJ2-5	-	CASSYPAEPQETQYF	TGTGCCAGCAGTTATCCGGCGGAGCCACAAGAGACCCAGTACTTC
-	TRBV7-9	TRBJ1-3	many	CATTTGNTIYF	TGTGCCACTACGACTGGAAACACCATATATTTT
-	TRBV25-1	TRBJ1-2	-	CASSERQAGGYTF	TGTGCCAGCAGTGAAAGACAGGCCGGTGGCTACACCTTC
-	TRBV25-1	TRBJ1-1	-	CASSETGVNTEAFF	TGTGCCAGCAGTGAGACGGGGGTGAACACTGAAGCTTTCTTT
-	TRBV24-1	TRBJ2-5	many	CATSDFQAAETQYF	TGTGCCACCAGTGATTTCCAGGCGGCCGAGACCCAGTACTTC
TRBD2	TRBV4-1	TRBJ2-7	-	CASRMIAGAIYEQYF	TGCGCCAGCCGAATGATAGCGGGGGCGATCTACGAGCAGTACTTC
-	TRBV30	TRBJ2-1	few	CAWTPIQDEQFF	TGTGCCTGGACCCCAATCCAGGATGAGCAGTTCTTC
-	TRBV5-1	TRBJ2-3	many	CASSLDEGTDTQYF	TGCGCCAGCAGCTTGGATGAGGGCACAGATACGCAGTATTTT
-	TRBV20-1	TRBJ1-2	-	CSAPDSTSNYGYTF	TGCAGTGCCCCCGACAGCACTTCAAACTATGGCTACACCTTC
TRBD1	TRBV7-7	TRBJ2-2	-	CASSPLTGSTGELFF	TGTGCCAGCAGCCCTCTGACAGGGAGCACCGGGGAGCTGTTTTTT
-	TRBV10-1	TRBJ2-2	-	CASSIRGSTGELFF	TGCGCCAGCAGTATCAGGGGCAGCACCGGGGAGCTGTTTTTT
TRBD2	TRBV9	TRBJ2-3	-	CASSRAGLAGGDTQYF	TGTGCCAGCAGCCGTGCGGGACTAGCGGGAGGAGATACGCAGTATTTT